The clone carrying this T cell receptor beta chain was recorded many times. Time point noted: newly diagnosed GD, antithyroid drugs for less than 3 months. The authors made the TCR library using RNA they extracted from PBMCs. With iRepertoire HTBI primers and Arm-PCR of CDR3 regions, TCR beta libraries were built. MiXCR, run by TCRdb on the multiplex PCR reads, gives a single entry per CDR3 protein. The sample has some 560,000 distinct CDR3 sequences, around 16% seen once. The CDR3 contains 14 residues. Trimming pared 0 bases from V and 5 bases from J, leaving 10 bases between. Germline-derived CDR1 and CDR2 are LGHDT and YNNKEL (reference sequence). This sample was included in a study of regulatory T cells in long-lasting Graves disease. The data also belong to a second study, concerning T cells in Graves' hyperthyroidism and ophthalmopathy. As that study records: Using the HTBI primer set, a first-round RT-PCR was run on the TCR CDR3. The authors' 13 V-J model separated ophthalmopathy from stable hyperthyroidism.

The rearrangement joins TRBV3-1 to TRBJ1-1, with D perhaps matching TRBD1 (6 bases). Sequenced here: peripheral blood mononuclear cells (PBMCs), sampled at new diagnosis, from a patient treated with antithyroid drugs. This receptor was obtained from a woman aged 35-60 years with Graves disease. CDR3 protein: CASSQDTGRTEAFF. In DNA, the CDR3 is TGTGCCAGCAGCCAAGACACAGGGAGGACTGAAGCTTTCTTT. Filled out from reference TRBV3-1 and TRBJ1-1, the complete variable domain reads DTAVSQTPKYLVTQMGNDKSIKCEQNLGHDTMYWYKQDSKKFLKIMFSYNNKELIINETVPNRFSPKSPDKAHLNLHINSLELGDSAVYFCASSQDTGRTEAFFGQGTRLTVV.